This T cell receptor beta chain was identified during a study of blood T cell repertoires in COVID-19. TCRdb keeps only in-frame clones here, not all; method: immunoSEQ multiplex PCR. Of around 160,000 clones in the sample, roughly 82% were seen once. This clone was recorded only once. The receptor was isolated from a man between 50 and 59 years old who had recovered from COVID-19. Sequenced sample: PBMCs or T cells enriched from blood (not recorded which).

CDR3 nucleotides: TGTGCCAGCAGTTTCGGGGGACAGGCCAATCAGCCCCAGCATTTT. Translation: CASSFGGQANQPQHF. This rearrangement joins TRBV27 to TRBJ1-5, with 8 nucleotides matching TRBD1. Germline lookup yields CDR1 MNHEY and CDR2 SMNVEV (reference sequence). The CDR3 loop spans 15 amino acids. Trimming at V came to 3 bases and at J to 3 bases, leaving 4 bases not matched to a gene.